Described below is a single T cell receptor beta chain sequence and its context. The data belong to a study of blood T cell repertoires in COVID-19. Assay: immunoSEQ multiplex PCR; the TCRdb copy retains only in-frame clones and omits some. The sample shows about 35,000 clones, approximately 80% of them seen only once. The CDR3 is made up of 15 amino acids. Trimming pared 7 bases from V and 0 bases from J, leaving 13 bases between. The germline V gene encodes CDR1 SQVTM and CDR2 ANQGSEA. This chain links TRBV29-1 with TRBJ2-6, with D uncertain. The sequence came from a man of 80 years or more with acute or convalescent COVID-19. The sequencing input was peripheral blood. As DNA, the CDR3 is TGCAGCGCTCCCCTCCTAAACTCTGGGGCCAACGTCCTGACTTTC. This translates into CSAPLLNSGANVLTF.